Reported below is one T cell receptor beta chain. Using immunoSEQ multiplex PCR, the repertoire was profiled, and TCRdb retains in-frame clones only, with some absent. The sample gives tens of thousands of clones, around four fifths of which show up once; over 45% is in the top ten. This sample is part of a study of control samples from healthy donors and cancer patients. Germline V lookup: CDR1 LNHDA, CDR2 SQIVND (reference sequence). The germline V and J ends were trimmed by 4 bases and 6 bases, with 19 bases remaining between them. The CDR3 covers 15 residues. The chain is built from TRBV19 and TRBJ2-7, with a tentative D call TRBD2 (5 bases). The source of this sequence is a man between 60 and 75 years old in good health. The sample consisted of blood. The CDR3 is CASSTDSEIGVEQYF. CDR3 sequence (DNA): TGTGCCAGTAGTACCGATTCAGAAATCGGGGTCGAGCAGTACTTC.